This T cell receptor (beta chain) is drawn from a study of blood T cells in healthy people across ages. With a J-beta primer mix and a sample-barcoded 5' primer, a second PCR ran about 6 to 11 cycles. TCRdb redid the calling of the 5' RACE reads with MiXCR, one entry per CDR3 protein. Of more than 800,000 distinct CDR3 sequences listed, under 35% were seen once; the top ten hold roughly 17%. This clonotype showed up many times. Its antigen is unknown. The donors, aged about 6 to 100, were healthy Caucasians from Russia. Trimming at V came to 4 bases and at J to 2 bases, leaving 5 bases not matched to a gene. The germline V gene has CDR1 SGHRS and CDR2 YFSETQ. The CDR3 is 14 residues long. Study-level findings and limits: Diversity figures derived from one million T cells were judged to underestimate the true value.

This clonotype was sampled from a woman older than 75 in good health. The sequencing sample was made of blood. V and J are TRBV5-1 and TRBJ2-7; 8 nucleotides align to TRBD1. Here the CDR3 DNA reads TGCGCCAGCAGCCGGACAGGGCTGACCTACGAGCAGTACTTC. Translating it yields CASSRTGLTYEQYF.